Listed here are 10 T cell receptor beta chains from one sample, sequenced in a study of identical twins. TCRdb re-derived calls from the 5' RACE reads in MiXCR, one entry per CDR3 protein. The table has about 550,000 distinct CDR3 sequences, 20% to 25% seen once; the top ten hold 0.48%. The same sample was also studied in work on yellow fever vaccine responses in identical twins.

Material: CD4+ T cells sorted from blood. All receptors come from a woman aged 18 to 35 in good health.

The rearrangement links TRBV12-3 or TRBV12-4 to TRBJ2-4; no definite D call. V shed 7 bases and J shed 0 bases, with 10 bases lying between them. CDR3 size: 14 residues. CDR3 DNA sequence: TGTGCCAGCACCAACCCCCTAGCCAAAAACATTCAGTACTTC. Its protein product is CASTNPLAKNIQYF.

This clonotype appeared a few times. The V gene is TRBV12-3 or TRBV12-4, the J gene TRBJ2-1; tentatively, D is TRBD1 (6 bases). This CDR3 spans 14 amino acids. The V gene lost 7 bases and the J gene lost 4 bases, with 14 bases spanning the gap. The CDR3 loop reads CASNPTGTYNEQFF. CDR3 nucleotide sequence: TGTGCCAGCAATCCGACAGGCACATACAATGAGCAGTTCTTC.

This clonotype was found a few times. This chain joins TRBV6-1 and TRBJ1-2; D is ambiguous. Per germline, CDR1 MNHNS and CDR2 SASEGT. This CDR3 region has 14 residues. The V gene lost 0 bases and the J gene lost 7 bases, with 12 bases spanning the gap. The CDR3 DNA sequence: TGTGCCAGCAGTGAAGCGGCCGGACGGGGTGGCTACACCTTC. Translated, it gives CASSEAAGRGGYTF.

The rearrangement joins TRBV11-1 to TRBJ1-2, with TRBD1 matching over 10 bases. Looked up from germline, CDR1 is SGHAT and CDR2 is FQDESV (reference sequence). This CDR3 region has 18 residues. V lost 1 base and J lost 2; bases outside the gene matches: 10. In DNA, the CDR3 is TGTGCCAGCAGCTTAGAGGGACAGGGGATACAACTGAACTATGGCTACACCTTC. Residues: CASSLEGQGIQLNYGYTF.

The chain combines TRBV6-1 with TRBJ2-3; 8 bases map to TRBD1. Germline V gene lookup returns CDR1 MNHNS and CDR2 SASEGT. Trimming removed 8 bases from V and 8 bases from J; junction bases left unmatched: 15. The CDR3 totals 15 residues. The DNA of the CDR3 is TGTGCCAGCTCCTTTAGCGGACAGGGAGACCCTACGCAGTATTTT. This sequence encodes CASSFSGQGDPTQYF.

The chain uses TRBV5-1 and TRBJ2-1; 8 bases align to TRBD2. Losses at the gene ends were 7 bases for V and 9 bases for J; bases not matched to a gene: 36. CDR3 length: 22 amino acids. Germline values: CDR1 SGHRS, CDR2 YFSETQ. The CDR3 loop is CASERRAGLGLAGEEGVSEQFF. The CDR3 DNA sequence: TGCGCCAGCGAAAGGAGGGCAGGTCTCGGGCTAGCGGGCGAAGAAGGAGTTAGTGAGCAGTTCTTC.

J is TRBJ1-1 and V is TRBV11-2; tentatively, D is TRBD1 (5 bases). The germline V gene encodes CDR1 SGHAT and CDR2 FQNNGV. The CDR3 totals 14 residues. Trimming shortened V by 2 bases and J by 11 bases, and 18 bases separated the two germline ends. The CDR3 reads CASSLLLGDVVAFF. DNA of the CDR3: TGTGCCAGCAGCTTATTATTGGGGGACGTCGTTGCTTTCTTT.

The rearrangement joins TRBV28 to TRBJ2-7; 7 positions match TRBD1. After removal of 1 base from V and 2 bases from J, the junction contained 5 bases not matched to a gene. CDR3 length equals 15 residues. The germline gives CDR1 MDHEN, CDR2 SYDVKM. CDR3 loop: CASSLFRTGTYEQYF. The CDR3 DNA reads TGTGCCAGCAGTTTATTCCGGACAGGAACCTACGAGCAGTACTTC.

The J gene is TRBJ1-6, the V gene TRBV25-1; a weak D match, TRBD1 (6 bases). The V end lost 1 base, the J end lost 9 bases, and 13 bases lay between the germline ends. Germline V gene sequence: CDR1 MGHDK, CDR2 SYGVNS. The CDR3 sequence is 15 residues long. The CDR3 spells CASSELAAGVSPLHF. The CDR3 DNA reads as TGTGCCAGCAGTGAATTAGCGGCAGGGGTTTCACCCCTCCACTTT.

This clonotype was seen more than once but under ten times. The chain is built from TRBV19 and TRBJ1-4, with 10 nucleotides matching TRBD1. CDR3 size: 14 residues. Germline lookup yields CDR1 LNHDA and CDR2 SQIVND (reference sequence). V gave up 5 bases and J gave up 6 bases; unmatched junction bases: 3. The CDR3 spells CASSDRGRDEKLFF. In nucleotides, the CDR3 is TGTGCCAGTAGTGACAGGGGGCGTGATGAAAAACTGTTTTTT.